This TCR beta chain was identified in a study of blood T cell repertoires in COVID-19. Profiled with immunoSEQ multiplex PCR; TCRdb holds only in-frame clones, not every one. The sample carries under 150,000 clones, less than 90% recorded once. Participants, about 18 to 90 years old, spanned 25 or so US areas. The sequenced material came from PBMCs or T cells enriched from blood (not recorded which). The TCR sequence derives from a woman aged 50 to 60 who had been exposed to COVID-19.

The CDR3 sequence: CASSPTGQGGDATVAHTQYF. The CDR3 nucleotides read TGTGCCAGCAGCCCTACCGGACAGGGGGGAGACGCGACTGTAGCCCATACGCAGTATTTT. The chain recombines TRBV5-4 with TRBJ2-3, with TRBD1 matching over 10 bases. J was trimmed by 7 bases and V by 4 bases; bases with no gene match: 24. CDR1 SGHNT and CDR2 YYREEE come from the germline V gene (reference sequence). The CDR3 length is 20 residues.